This passage covers 3 T cell receptor beta chains from one sample sequenced in a study of PD-1 blockade in classical Hodgkin lymphoma. The time point is: cycle 4 day 1 (C4D1), after 6 weeks of nivolumab. No patient escaped relapse after autologous stem cell transplantation, and brentuximab vedotin exposure varied. Negative selection with magnetic separation was used to purify CD4+ T cells from thawed PBMCs. Libraries were prepared by immunoSEQ multiplex PCR; TCRdb keeps only in-frame clonotypes and omits some of them. The repertoire holds about 2,000 clones, with around 85% as singletons. Sequences were derived from CD4+ T cells from blood, sampled before the fourth cycle of nivolumab. The receptors were gathered from a human donor with classical Hodgkin lymphoma.

The rearrangement joins TRBV9 to TRBJ2-5; TRBD1 might be the D (6 bases). CDR3 length: 17 residues. The germline V gene encodes CDR1 SGDLS and CDR2 YYNGEE. Between the trimmed V and J ends, which lost 3 bases and 1 base, there was a span of 19 bases. In DNA, the CDR3 is TGTGCCAGCAGCGAACGTAGAGGGGGACCGCTCCAAGAGACCCAGTACTTC. Translation gives CASSERRGGPLQETQYF.

V gene TRBV18 combines with J gene TRBJ2-5; D uncertain. This CDR3 has 11 amino acids. Germline V CDR1 and CDR2: KGHSH, LQKENI. Trimming left V 3 bases short and J 1 base short, with 0 bases between. The CDR3 sequence: CASSPQETQYF. DNA for the CDR3: TGTGCCAGCTCACCCCAAGAGACCCAGTACTTC.

The J gene is TRBJ2-2, the V gene TRBV11-2; D remains ambiguous. Germline assignment: CDR1 SGHAT and CDR2 FQNNGV. The CDR3 spans 13 residues. The ends were cut back, 2 bases at V and 4 bases at J, with 5 bases in the middle. Here the CDR3 reads CASSLMGTGELFF. Written as DNA, the CDR3 is TGTGCCAGCAGCTTAATGGGCACCGGGGAGCTGTTTTTT.